This T cell receptor (beta chain) was documented in a study of shared clonotypes between healthy human individuals (dated by TCRdb to about 2020). Describing the broader study: The cohort comprised a couple of women and three men aged 18 to 49 years. To estimate repertoire size and how much clonotypes are shared between individuals, the study performed deep sequencing of blood TCR repertoires from five healthy adults. Libraries were prepared and TCR repertoires were sequenced by different laboratories using diverse techniques, in order to increase sequencing depth and limit assay-specific biases. Between about 0.8 and 9.5 billion PBMCs per donor were obtained by leukapheresis.

Donors were healthy HIV-negative adults with no recently reported acute infections or vaccinations. Every donor was a Caucasian adult residing in Nashville, Tennessee, USA. For unsorted samples, roughly 90 million PBMCs were counted, and genomic DNA was extracted using the QIAamp DNA Blood Mini kit. Blood was collected by leukapheresis, and PBMCs were isolated by Ficoll-Histopaque density gradient centrifugation and then cryopreserved in liquid nitrogen vapor phase. Including the terminal cysteine and phenylalanine, the CDR3 comprises 18 residues. Only the CDR3 DNA stays, 54 bases, in frame from base 1. V is pared back by 5 bases and J by 3 bases, with 23 bases lying between the germline termini. The CDR1 and CDR2 encoded by the germline V gene are MGHRA and YSYEKL. Note on this clone: What this receptor recognizes is not known. Base qualities are missing; no much larger clone stands one base away.

TCR CDR3 regions were amplified from genomic DNA by multiplex PCR using the deep immunoSEQ assay. Extracted genomic DNA from each cell subset was distributed evenly across all wells of several immunoSEQ 96-well plates, and each plate was treated as a replicate. For unsorted PBMC, 250 to 350 ng of genomic DNA, equivalent to around 30,000 T cell genomes, went into each replicate PCR. Genomic DNA from unsorted PBMC was sequenced over ten immunoSEQ deep assay plates. Purified libraries were quantified with a Qubit 3.0 fluorometer, sized on a Bioanalyzer 2100, and re-quantified with the KAPA Library Quantification kit. A separate single-read 150-cycle Illumina NextSeq 550 flow cell was used to sequence each immunoSEQ 96-well plate. Per the authors' processing: Because the immunoSEQ output included only junctional sequences and no quality scores, the filtering could not be the same as the filtering used for full-length reads. Sequences were annotated with PyIR, a Python wrapper for IgBLAST v1.9, and V/J genes and CDR3 were assigned using IMGT germline references. Reads were filtered out if the reads had weak V/J assignments (E-value above 1e-6), no CDR3, stop codons, out-of-frame junctions, or ambiguous translated residues. V3J clonotypes were defined by identical inferred V gene, J gene, and CDR3 amino acid sequence. The percentage overlap between two repertoires was calculated by dividing the number of shared unique clonotypes by the size of the smaller repertoire. Repertoire richness was assessed with RTK rarefaction, the Chao1 estimator, and Recon v2.1 estimates of unobserved clonotypes. Not all clones reach the TCRdb copy of this immuneACCESS table, which keeps in-frame sequences only. Checked studies attribute under half of the gap to unresolved V genes and leave the rest unexplained. Clonal size and the V and J genes are those of that table, whereas D and trimming came from the DNA. A total of about 500,000 clones appear in this sample, roughly three quarters of them only once. About 12% of the sample is in the top ten clones.

Study-wide findings and limitations: Because the study included only a small number of donors, the genetic and exposure-history diversity represented was limited. Sampling was restricted to blood, and TCR repertoires in tissues likely differ from the TCR repertoires found in blood. Pairwise subsampling led to the expectation that sequencing depth would affect the degree of clonotype sharing among donors.

The chain is encoded by TRBV4-1 joined to TRBJ1-3; a tentative D call is TRBD1 (6 bases match). The sequenced sample consisted of PBMCs. This clonotype was sampled from a woman aged 40 to 49 in good health. Some clones in this sample may be carry-over from other donors' samples. The nucleotide sequence reads TGCGCCAGCAGCGGCGGAGCCGTCAGGGGTCTGGGTGGAAACACCATATATTTT. Its translation is CASSGGAVRGLGGNTIYF.